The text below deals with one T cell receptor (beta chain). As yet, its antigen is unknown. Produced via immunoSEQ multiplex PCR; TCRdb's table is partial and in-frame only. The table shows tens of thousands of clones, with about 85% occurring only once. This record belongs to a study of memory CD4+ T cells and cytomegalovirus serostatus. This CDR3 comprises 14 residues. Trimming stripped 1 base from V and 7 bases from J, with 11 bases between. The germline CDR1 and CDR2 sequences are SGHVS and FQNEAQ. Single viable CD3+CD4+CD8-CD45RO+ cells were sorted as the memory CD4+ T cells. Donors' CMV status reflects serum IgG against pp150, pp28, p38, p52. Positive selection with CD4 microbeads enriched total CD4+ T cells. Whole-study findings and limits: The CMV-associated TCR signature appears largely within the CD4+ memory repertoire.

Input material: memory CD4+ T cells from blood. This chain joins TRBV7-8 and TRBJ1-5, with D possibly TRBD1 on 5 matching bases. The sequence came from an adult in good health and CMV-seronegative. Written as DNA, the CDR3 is TGTGCCAGCAGCTTAGTTCCAGGGTACCAGCCCCAGCATTTT. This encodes CASSLVPGYQPQHF.